Sequencing of this TCR beta chain was carried out in a study of T cell responses to AZD1222 COVID-19 vaccine. Broader study findings: Breadth and depth of Spike-specific TCRs rose after two AZD1222 doses.

This CDR3 spans 15 amino acids. V lost 5 bases to trimming and J lost 8 bases; unmatched junction nucleotides: 10. Germline lookup yields CDR1 SGHTA and CDR2 FQGNSA. Some clones are missing from TCRdb's copy, which holds only in-frame ones; the method was immunoSEQ multiplex PCR. The sample has about 180,000 clones, 88% seen once. With respect to this clone: The antigen is unknown.

This chain uses TRBV7-2 with TRBJ1-4, with TRBD1 matching 8 bases. The source was peripheral blood, collected 28 days after the second AZD1222 dose. The source is an adult who received the AZD1222 COVID-19 vaccine. Written as DNA, the CDR3 is TGTGCCAGCAGCCCCAGGACAGGGATGGAGGAAAAACTGTTTTTT. Translating gives CASSPRTGMEEKLFF.